This T cell receptor (beta chain) originates from a study of blood T cells in healthy people across ages. General study findings and limits: Per million T cells, TCR beta diversity dropped roughly linearly as age increased.

Using a J-beta primer mix together with a sample-barcoded 5' primer, a second PCR was run for about 6 to 12 cycles. TCRdb reprocessed the 5' RACE reads via MiXCR and lists one record per CDR3 protein. The repertoire has about 1 million distinct CDR3 sequences, under 45% of them found once; the top ten carry over 15%. There are 13 residues in the CDR3. V dropped 1 base and J dropped 7 bases, with 8 bases sitting between them. The count of this clonotype is one. The target antigen is unknown. The rearrangement uses TRBV12-3 or TRBV12-4 and TRBJ2-1, with D perhaps matching TRBD2 (5 bases). The sequenced sample was blood. This TCR came from an older woman in good health. CDR3 DNA: TGTGCCAGCAGTTTAGTCGGGGAAAATGAGCAGTTCTTC. Its protein product is CASSLVGENEQFF.